This passage covers 14 T cell receptor beta chains from one sample sequenced in a study of beta chain features in type 1 diabetes. Investigators reverse transcribed all isolated RNA, so they sequenced expressed TCRB transcripts. Repertoires were generated with immunoSEQ multiplex PCR, while TCRdb's copy carries only in-frame clones and drops some. Of about 320,000 clones listed, around 13% were seen once; the top ten hold 6.7%. The specimen sequenced was central memory CD4+ T cells from blood. All receptors derive from a man aged 25-45 years in good health.

This clone was seen a handful of times. The chain is built from TRBV5-4 and TRBJ1-1; D gene uncertain. Trimming stripped 3 bases from V and 3 bases from J, with 6 bases between. CDR1 and CDR2 (germline): SGHNT, YYREEE (reference sequence). This CDR3 is built from 12 residues. This chain's CDR3 is CASSYDDTEAFF. CDR3 bases: TGTGCCAGCAGCTACGATGACACTGAAGCTTTCTTT.

The CDR3 nucleotides are TGTGCCAGCAGCCCCGCCCGGGGGAGCCCGAACACTGAAGCTTTCTTT. Protein product: CASSPARGSPNTEAFF. The V call is TRBV4-2, the J call TRBJ1-1; D is perhaps TRBD1 (5 bases). The V gene's germline CDR1 is LGHNA and CDR2 YNFKEQ. V lost 4 bases and J 1 base, leaving 16 bases between the germline ends. This CDR3 contains 16 residues.

A remark on this clone: The junction and the germline gene differ at one end; a read error may be behind it. CDR3 amino acids: CASSRQALPRSDTQYF. The CDR3 bases are TGCGCCAGCAGCCGGCAGGCCCTGCCCCGGTCGGATACGCAGTATTTT. J is TRBJ2-3 and V is TRBV7-9, with D unresolved. This CDR3 is built from 16 residues. Germline lookup yields CDR1 SEHNR and CDR2 FQNEAQ (reference sequence).

This clone has only a few counts. The chain couples TRBV5-1 to TRBJ1-1; D ambiguous. Trimming removed 0 bases at V and 5 bases at J, with 8 bases between. The CDR3 is 13 amino acids. Germline V gene data show CDR1 as SGHRS and CDR2 as YFSETQ. CDR3 loop: CASSLGVQTEAFF. The CDR3, as DNA: TGCGCCAGCAGCTTGGGGGTCCAGACTGAAGCTTTCTTT.

The V gene is TRBV7-9, the J gene TRBJ1-6, with no clear D. The V gene's germline CDR1 is SEHNR and CDR2 FQNEAQ (reference sequence). Trimming removed 1 base from V and 7 bases from J, with 11 bases in between. CDR3 length equals 15 residues. The CDR3 sequence is CASSLDRPNNSPLHF. The CDR3 nucleotides read TGTGCCAGCAGCTTAGATCGGCCGAACAATTCACCCCTCCACTTT.

The chain uses TRBV6-5 and TRBJ1-5, with D unresolved. The germline V gene has CDR1 MNHEY and CDR2 SVGAGI. This CDR3 has 12 residues. The V and J ends lost 6 bases and 4 bases respectively, with 7 bases between them. The CDR3 is CASSKQNQPQHF. The DNA of the CDR3 is TGTGCCAGCAGCAAGCAGAATCAGCCCCAGCATTTT.

This clone was recorded a few times. The CDR3 reads CASSGGGVGADTQYF. CDR3 coding DNA: TGTGCCAGCAGCGGGGGGGGAGTAGGCGCAGATACGCAGTATTTT. The chain couples TRBV5-4 to TRBJ2-3; 7 bases match TRBD2. Germline-derived CDR1 and CDR2 are SGHNT and YYREEE (reference sequence). The CDR3 totals 15 residues. V lost 4 bases to trimming and J lost 4 bases; unmatched junction nucleotides: 9.

The chain combines TRBV5-1 with TRBJ2-1, with 7 bases fitting TRBD2. Germline V gene lookup returns CDR1 SGHRS and CDR2 YFSETQ. J lost 3 bases, V lost 0 bases, and 6 bases had no gene match. CDR3 size: 16 residues. CDR3 protein: CASSLAGTTHYNEQFF. CDR3 coding DNA: TGCGCCAGCAGCTTGGCCGGGACTACCCACTACAATGAGCAGTTCTTC.

This chain links TRBV4-2 with TRBJ1-1; TRBD1 might be the D (6 bases). The CDR3 totals 14 residues. Germline V CDR1 and CDR2: LGHNA, YNFKEQ. The V and J ends lost 0 bases and 8 bases respectively, with 13 bases between them. Written as DNA, the CDR3 is TGTGCCAGCAGCCAAGATGGGGGCAGGATAGAAGCTTTCTTT. Translation gives CASSQDGGRIEAFF.

This clone turned up a few times. The sample contains more than one DNA sequence encoding this CDR3. The gene calls are TRBV4-3 and TRBJ2-7; D may be TRBD1 or TRBD2 (5 bases each). The germline V gene encodes CDR1 LGHNA and CDR2 YSLEER. The CDR3 runs to 13 residues. V gave up 3 bases and J gave up 0 bases, with 6 bases separating them. This CDR3 reads CASSQRGSYEQYF. In DNA, the CDR3 is TGCGCCAGCAGCCAGAGGGGCTCCTACGAGCAGTACTTC.

This clone showed up just a few times. The rearrangement joins TRBV11-1 to TRBJ2-7; the D call may be TRBD1 or TRBD2 (6 bases each). This CDR3 is 15 amino acids long. Trimming took off 3 bases at V and 3 bases at J, with 15 bases between the two ends. Germline CDR1 SGHAT, CDR2 FQDESV (reference sequence). For the CDR3, the DNA is TGTGCCAGCAGCTTGGAGGGGGGTAGCAACTACGAGCAGTACGTC. Protein sequence: CASSLEGGSNYEQYV.

A few counts support this clone. The chain couples TRBV6-1 to TRBJ1-6; 8 bases are a match to TRBD1. CDR1 MNHNS and CDR2 SASEGT come from the germline V gene. Losses at the gene ends were 0 bases for V and 7 bases for J; bases not matched to a gene: 8. This CDR3 region has 17 residues. The CDR3 loop reads CASSEARGRGGNSPLHF. The CDR3 nucleotides are TGTGCCAGCAGTGAAGCCAGGGGGCGCGGGGGGAATTCACCCCTCCACTTT.

This clone was seen more than once but under ten times. Written as DNA, the CDR3 is TGTGCCAGCCAAGGTAGGACAGGGGTGAACACTGAAGCTTTCTTT. Amino acid sequence: CASQGRTGVNTEAFF. This rearrangement joins TRBV6-5 to TRBJ1-1; 9 bases match TRBD1. This CDR3 region has 15 residues. CDR1 and CDR2 (germline): MNHEY, SVGAGI. The ends lost 8 bases at V and 0 bases at J; junction bases unmatched: 7.

This chain uses TRBV27 with TRBJ1-2; D might be TRBD1 (5 bases). The germline CDR1 and CDR2 sequences are MNHEY and SMNVEV (reference sequence). The CDR3 is 15 amino acids. V was pared by 3 bases and J by 7 bases, with 18 bases between. In nucleotides, the CDR3 is TGTGCCAGCAGTTTTCAGGACACTGGAGGGAGTGGCTACACCTTC. The encoded protein is CASSFQDTGGSGYTF.